The entry below describes one T cell receptor beta chain. Its antigen remains unknown. Autoimmune disease history or systemic immunosuppression led to patient exclusion. The CDR3 contains 19 residues. Germline-derived CDR1 and CDR2 are SGHNT and YYREEE (reference sequence). V dropped 3 bases and J dropped 4; count of bases not matched to a gene: 14. This sample is drawn from a study of OX40 agonist ivuxolimab in advanced cancers. Points from the study as a whole: At 0.1 to 3.0 mg/kg, CD4+ and CD8+ blood T cells expanded clonally by week 6.

Libraries were prepared by immunoSEQ multiplex PCR; TCRdb keeps only in-frame clonotypes and omits some of them. The data show under 85,000 clones, approximately 86% seen once. Sample: CD4+ or CD8+ T cells sorted from blood, taken in a trial of the OX40 agonist ivuxolimab. This TCR derives from an adult with an advanced solid tumor such as melanoma, head and neck, liver or kidney cancer. The V and J genes are TRBV5-4 and TRBJ2-6; 9 bases fit TRBD1. Written as DNA, the CDR3 is TGTGCCAGCAGCTCGTCTACCGGGACAGGGCTCGGGGGGGCCAACGTCCTGACTTTC. Protein product: CASSSSTGTGLGGANVLTF.